Below, 17 T cell receptor beta chains from the same sample are listed, as sequenced in a study of tumor-infiltrating lymphocytes in primary liver carcinoma. Starting material of 450 to 550 ng total RNA yielded TCR beta cDNA via a constant-region primer. Three nested multiplex PCR rounds of slightly modified ARM-PCR generated TCR beta libraries. The first two PCR rounds, approximately 10 cycles each, used TRBV1-TRBV30 forward primers and a C-beta reverse primer. TCRdb called the multiplex PCR reads again in MiXCR, with one record for every CDR3 protein. The repertoire holds around 330,000 distinct CDR3 sequences, with 50% to 75% as singletons. It was unsorted whole blood that yielded blood RNA, and germline DNA was also extracted. The specimen was peripheral blood. Source of these receptors: a woman aged 25 to 45 with primary liver carcinoma and hepatitis B virus infection.

The chain links TRBV5-1 to TRBJ2-2; possible D gene TRBD1, 6 bases. The CDR3 spans 16 residues. From germline, CDR1 is SGHRS and CDR2 YFSETQ. V was clipped by 9 bases and J by 6 bases, with 24 bases between them. CDR3 in amino acids: CANTNGQKGSAGELFF. CDR3 nucleotides: TGCGCCAACACCAACGGACAGAAAGGATCGGCCGGGGAGCTGTTTTTT.

A few counts support this clonotype. The chain recombines TRBV6-5 with TRBJ2-1; D gene uncertain. Germline V gene data show CDR1 as MNHEY and CDR2 as SVGAGI. This CDR3 is built from 13 residues. Trimming stripped 8 bases from V and 8 bases from J, with 16 bases between. CDR3: CASRWSAADEQFF. The DNA of the CDR3 is TGTGCCAGCCGGTGGAGCGCCGCTGATGAGCAGTTCTTC.

This clonotype was counted ten times or more. The chain joins TRBV6-2 or TRBV6-3 to TRBJ2-7; D is perhaps TRBD1 (6 bases). CDR1 is MNHEY, CDR2 SVGEGT, per germline. Trimming removed 3 bases at V and 3 bases at J, with 9 bases between. CDR3 size: 13 residues. The DNA of the CDR3 is TGTGCCAGCAGTTATGGACAGAACTACGAGCAGTACTTC. Its translation is CASSYGQNYEQYF.

As concerns this clonotype: This may arise from a read error, as a much more abundant clone is one base away. This chain links TRBV5-5 with TRBJ1-6, with 7 bases lining up with TRBD1. This CDR3 contains 15 residues. Germline V gene sequence: CDR1 SGHKS, CDR2 YYEKEE (reference sequence). The CDR3 DNA reads as TGTGTCAGCAGCTTCCAGGGGACAGAGAATTCACCCCTCCACTTT. Protein product: CVSSFQGTENSPLHF.

This clonotype occurred a few times. The chain is built from TRBV28 and TRBJ2-1; D may be TRBD2 (5 bases). CDR3 length: 15 residues. Germline V gene data show CDR1 as MDHEN and CDR2 as SYDVKM. Trimming removed 8 bases from V and 7 bases from J, with 21 bases in between. The CDR3 DNA reads as TGTGCCAGCGGCCGACTAAATATGGGCCAAAATGAGCAGTTCTTC. It encodes CASGRLNMGQNEQFF.

This clonotype was counted ten times or more. The rearrangement joins TRBV11-2 to TRBJ2-7, with 8 bases fitting TRBD1. J lost 3 bases, V lost 6 bases, and 4 bases had no gene match. In germline, CDR1 is SGHAT, CDR2 FQNNGV. This CDR3 is built from 13 residues. CDR3 loop: CASSTTGGYEQYF. CDR3 coding DNA: TGTGCCAGCAGTACCACAGGGGGCTACGAGCAGTACTTC. The full variable domain, its missing parts supplied by reference TRBV11-2 and TRBJ2-7, is EAGVAQSPRYKIIEKRQSVAFWCNPISGHATLYWYQQILGQGPKLLIQFQNNGVVDDSQLPKDRFSAERLKGVDSTLKIQPAKLEDSAVYLCASSTTGGYEQYFGPGTRLTVT.

V is TRBV2 and J is TRBJ2-3; TRBD1 matches at 10 bases. This CDR3 is 14 amino acids long. CDR1 and CDR2 (germline): SNHLY, FYNNEI. Germline trimming cut 8 bases from V and 1 base from J; bases unmatched to any gene: 3. CDR3 protein: CASDRGRGTDTQYF. DNA of the CDR3: TGTGCCAGCGACAGGGGGCGCGGCACAGATACGCAGTATTTT.

For this clonotype: Since the CDR3 does not end with the conserved phenylalanine or tryptophan, this likely comes from a read error. V and J are TRBV12-3 or TRBV12-4 and TRBJ2-3; possible D gene TRBD2, 5 bases. This CDR3 contains 15 residues. CDR3: CASSLSGRGTDTQYC. The CDR3 DNA follows: TGTGCCAGTAGTTTAAGCGGTCGCGGCACAGATACGCAGTATTGT.

The V gene is TRBV6-6, the J gene TRBJ1-2; unclear D gene. Germline V gives CDR1 MNHNY, CDR2 SVGAGI (reference sequence). CDR3 length: 13 amino acids. V lost 6 bases and J 5 bases, leaving 13 bases between the germline ends. In DNA, the CDR3 is TGTGCCAGCAGCCCACAGTGGCCTTATGGCTACACCTTC. Its translation: CASSPQWPYGYTF.

A note on this clonotype: Since a much larger clone is just one base distant, this may be a read error. The chain combines TRBV7-9 with TRBJ2-1; the D gene is possibly TRBD2 (5 bases). The CDR3 runs 14 residues. Germline assignment: CDR1 SEHNR and CDR2 FQNEAQ (reference sequence). As DNA, the CDR3 is TGTGCCAGCAGCCCGAGCGCGGCGGCGGGTGAGCAGTCCTTC. Amino acids: CASSPSAAAGEQSF.

Regarding this clonotype: This could be a read error, since a much larger clone is one nucleotide away. V is TRBV4-1 and J is TRBJ1-5, with 8 bases aligning to TRBD1. The CDR3 length is 17 residues. Germline CDR1 is MGHRA and CDR2 is YSYEKL. The CDR3 nucleotides read TGCGTCAGCAGCCAAGATTTCACAGGGGGTAGCAATCAGCCCCAGCATTTT. This encodes CVSSQDFTGGSNQPQHF.

Concerning this clonotype itself: A clone one base away is much larger, so this may be a read error. This chain connects TRBV6-2 or TRBV6-3 to TRBJ1-1, with no clear D. CDR1 is MNHEY, CDR2 SVGEGT, per germline. This CDR3 is 13 amino acids long. CDR3 DNA sequence: TGTGCCAGCAGTCAGACGGAGAACACTGAAGTTTTCTTT. Encoded protein: CASSQTENTEVFF.

This clonotype was observed many times. This sequence joins TRBV12-3 or TRBV12-4 and TRBJ2-4; the D gene could be TRBD1 or TRBD2 (5 bases each). V was trimmed by 3 bases and J by 0 bases, leaving 6 bases between them. There are 14 residues in the CDR3. This CDR3 is CASSFGTAKNIQYF. CDR3 nucleotides: TGTGCCAGCAGTTTCGGGACAGCCAAAAACATTCAGTACTTC.

This clonotype appeared many times. The chain carries TRBV29-1 and TRBJ2-5; no clear D. Trimming cost V 4 bases and J 5 bases, with 8 bases left between them. This CDR3 comprises 11 residues. CDR1 is SQVTM and CDR2 is ANQGSEA in the germline V gene. CDR3 in amino acids: CSVGIKETQYF. CDR3 DNA: TGCAGCGTTGGGATCAAGGAGACCCAGTACTTC.

Comment on this clonotype: The junction and the germline gene differ at one end; a read error may be behind it. V and J are TRBV24-1 and TRBJ2-1; tentatively, D is TRBD1 (5 bases). This CDR3 contains 16 residues. Germline lookup yields CDR1 KGHDR and CDR2 SFDVKD. Here the CDR3 reads CATSDRTLAPYNEQFF. CDR3 nucleotide sequence: TGTGCCACCAGTGACCGGACATTAGCCCCCTACAATGAGCAATTCTTC.

The chain has TRBV12-3 or TRBV12-4 and TRBJ1-5; D is unclear. With 6 bases removed from V and 3 bases from J, the gap between germline ends came to 12 bases. The CDR3 runs to 14 residues. CDR3 loop: CASSPGNVNQPQHF. In DNA, the CDR3 is TGTGCCAGCAGCCCAGGTAATGTCAATCAGCCCCAGCATTTT.

This clonotype was recorded at least ten times. The chain has TRBV4-3 and TRBJ1-1; tentatively, D is TRBD1 (5 bases). CDR3 length: 13 residues. Per germline, CDR1 LGHNA and CDR2 YSLEER. V shed 3 bases and J shed 5 bases, with 10 bases lying between them. The DNA for the CDR3 is TGCGCCAGCAGCCAGCTCCAGGGTACTGAAGCTTTCTTT. It encodes CASSQLQGTEAFF.